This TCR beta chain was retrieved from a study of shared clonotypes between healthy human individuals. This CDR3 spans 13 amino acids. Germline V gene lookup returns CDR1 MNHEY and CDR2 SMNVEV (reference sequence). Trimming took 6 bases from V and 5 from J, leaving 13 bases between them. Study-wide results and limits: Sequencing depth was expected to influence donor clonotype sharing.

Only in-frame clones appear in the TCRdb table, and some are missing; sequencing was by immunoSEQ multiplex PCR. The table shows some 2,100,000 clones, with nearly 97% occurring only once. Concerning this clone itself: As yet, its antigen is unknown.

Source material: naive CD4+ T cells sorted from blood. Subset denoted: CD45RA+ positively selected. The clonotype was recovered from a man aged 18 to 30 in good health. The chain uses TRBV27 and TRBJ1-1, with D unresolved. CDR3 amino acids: CASRRLGLTEAFF. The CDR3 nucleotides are TGTGCCAGCAGGCGCTTAGGCTTAACTGAAGCTTTCTTT.